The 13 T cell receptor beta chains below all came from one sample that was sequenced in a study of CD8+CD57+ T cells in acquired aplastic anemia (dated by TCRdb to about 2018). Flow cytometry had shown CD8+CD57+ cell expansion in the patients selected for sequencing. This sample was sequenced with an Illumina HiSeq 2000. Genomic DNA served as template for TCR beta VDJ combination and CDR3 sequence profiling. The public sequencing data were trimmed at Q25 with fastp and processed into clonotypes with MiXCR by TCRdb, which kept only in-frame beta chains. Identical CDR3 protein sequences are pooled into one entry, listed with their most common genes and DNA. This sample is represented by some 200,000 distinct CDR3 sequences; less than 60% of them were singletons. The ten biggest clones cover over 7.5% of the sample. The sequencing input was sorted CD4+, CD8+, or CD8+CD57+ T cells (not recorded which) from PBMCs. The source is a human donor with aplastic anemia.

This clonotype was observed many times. Here the CDR3 reads CSARRSSPHEQYF. CDR3 coding DNA: TGCAGTGCTAGAAGGTCTAGCCCCCACGAGCAGTACTTC. The chain employs TRBV20-1 and TRBJ2-7; a weak D match, TRBD2 (5 bases). CDR3 size: 13 residues. Germline values: CDR1 DFQATT, CDR2 SNEGSKA (reference sequence). Trimming took 2 bases from V and 5 from J, leaving 13 bases between them.

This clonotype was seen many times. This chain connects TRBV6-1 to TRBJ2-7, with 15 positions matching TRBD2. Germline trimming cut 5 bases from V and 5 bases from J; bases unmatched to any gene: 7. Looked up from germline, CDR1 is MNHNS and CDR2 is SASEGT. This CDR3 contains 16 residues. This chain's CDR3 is CASSPGLAGGADEQYF. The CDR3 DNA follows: TGTGCCAGCAGTCCGGGACTAGCGGGAGGAGCGGACGAGCAGTACTTC.

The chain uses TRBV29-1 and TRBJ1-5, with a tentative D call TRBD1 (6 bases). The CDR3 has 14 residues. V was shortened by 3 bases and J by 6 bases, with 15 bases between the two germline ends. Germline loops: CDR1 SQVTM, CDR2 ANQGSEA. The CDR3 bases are TGCAGCGTTGAGGCGGCAGGGGAAGGTCAGCCCCAGCATTTT. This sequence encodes CSVEAAGEGQPQHF.

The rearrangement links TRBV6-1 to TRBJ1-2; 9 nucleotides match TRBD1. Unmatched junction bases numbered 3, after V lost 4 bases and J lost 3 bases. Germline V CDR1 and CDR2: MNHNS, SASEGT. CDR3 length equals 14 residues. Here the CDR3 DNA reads TGTGCCAGCAGTGGGACAGGGGACGACTATGGCTACACCTTC. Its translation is CASSGTGDDYGYTF.

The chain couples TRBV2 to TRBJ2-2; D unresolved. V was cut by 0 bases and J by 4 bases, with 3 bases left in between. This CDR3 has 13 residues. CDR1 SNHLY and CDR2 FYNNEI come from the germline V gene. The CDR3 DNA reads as TGTGCCAGCAGTGAAGCGATCACCGGGGAGCTGTTTTTT. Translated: CASSEAITGELFF.

The CDR3 region is CASGFGRISGNTIYF. The DNA for the CDR3 is TGTGCTAGTGGTTTTGGCAGGATCTCTGGAAACACCATATATTTT. This chain uses TRBV12-5 with TRBJ1-3; D unclear. The germline V gene encodes CDR1 LGHNT and CDR2 FRNRAP. CDR3 length equals 15 residues. V was pared by 3 bases and J by 0 bases, with 9 bases between.

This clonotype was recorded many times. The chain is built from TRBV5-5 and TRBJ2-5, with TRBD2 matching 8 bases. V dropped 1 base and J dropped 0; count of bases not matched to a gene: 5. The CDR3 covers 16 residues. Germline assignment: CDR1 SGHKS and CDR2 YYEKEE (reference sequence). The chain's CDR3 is CASSLSGGVYQETQYF. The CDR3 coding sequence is TGTGCCAGCAGCTTGAGCGGGGGCGTATACCAAGAGACCCAGTACTTC.

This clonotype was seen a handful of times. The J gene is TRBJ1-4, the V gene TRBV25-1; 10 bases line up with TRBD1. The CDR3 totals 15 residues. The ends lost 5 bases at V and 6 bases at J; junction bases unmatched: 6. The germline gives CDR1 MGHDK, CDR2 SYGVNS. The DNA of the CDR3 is TGTGCCAGCAGTAGGATCGGGACAGGGGATGAAAAACTGTTTTTT. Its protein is CASSRIGTGDEKLFF.

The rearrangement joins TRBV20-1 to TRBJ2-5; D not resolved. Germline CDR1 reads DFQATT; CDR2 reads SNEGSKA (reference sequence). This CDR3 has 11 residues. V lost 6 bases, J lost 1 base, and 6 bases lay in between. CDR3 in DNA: TGCAGTGCCGACACCCAAGAGACCCAGTACTTC. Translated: CSADTQETQYF.

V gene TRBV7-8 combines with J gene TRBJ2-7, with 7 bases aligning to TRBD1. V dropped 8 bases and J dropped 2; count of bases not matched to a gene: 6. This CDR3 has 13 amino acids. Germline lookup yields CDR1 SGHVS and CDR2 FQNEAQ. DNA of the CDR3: TGTGCCAGCGCAGGGGACAGCACCTACGAGCAGTACTTC. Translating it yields CASAGDSTYEQYF.

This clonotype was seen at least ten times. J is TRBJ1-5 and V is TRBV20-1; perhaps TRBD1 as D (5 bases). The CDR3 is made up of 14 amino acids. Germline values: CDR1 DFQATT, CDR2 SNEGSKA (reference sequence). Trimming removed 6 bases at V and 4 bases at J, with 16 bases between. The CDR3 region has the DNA TGCAGTGCCTCCCAGGGACCCATAAATCAGCCCCAGCATTTT. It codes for CSASQGPINQPQHF.

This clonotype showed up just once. The CDR3 protein is CASSPQGARGYTF. The CDR3 DNA reads TGTGCCAGCAGTCCACAGGGGGCGCGTGGCTACACCTTC. The rearrangement joins TRBV7-8 to TRBJ1-2, with 9 bases aligning to TRBD1. The CDR3 loop spans 13 amino acids. Germline V CDR1 and CDR2: SGHVS, FQNEAQ. The V and J ends lost 6 bases and 7 bases, in that order; junction bases with no gene match: 6.

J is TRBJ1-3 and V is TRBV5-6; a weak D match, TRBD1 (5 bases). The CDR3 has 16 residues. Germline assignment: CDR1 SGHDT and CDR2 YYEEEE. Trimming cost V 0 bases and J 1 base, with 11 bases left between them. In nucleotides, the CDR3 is TGTGCCAGCAGCTTGGAGGGGTTGGGATCTGGAAACACCATATATTTT. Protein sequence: CASSLEGLGSGNTIYF.